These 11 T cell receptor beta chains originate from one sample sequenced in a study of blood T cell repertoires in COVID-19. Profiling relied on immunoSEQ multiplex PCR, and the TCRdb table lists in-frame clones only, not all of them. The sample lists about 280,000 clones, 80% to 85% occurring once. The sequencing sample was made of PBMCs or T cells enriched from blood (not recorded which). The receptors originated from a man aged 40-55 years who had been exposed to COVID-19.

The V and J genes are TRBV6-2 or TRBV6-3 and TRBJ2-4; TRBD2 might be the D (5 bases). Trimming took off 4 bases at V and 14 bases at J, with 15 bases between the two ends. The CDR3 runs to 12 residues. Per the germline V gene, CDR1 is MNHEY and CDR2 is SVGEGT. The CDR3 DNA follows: TGTGCCAGCAGTTGGGCGACGTGGGAGAAGTACTTC. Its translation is CASSWATWEKYF.

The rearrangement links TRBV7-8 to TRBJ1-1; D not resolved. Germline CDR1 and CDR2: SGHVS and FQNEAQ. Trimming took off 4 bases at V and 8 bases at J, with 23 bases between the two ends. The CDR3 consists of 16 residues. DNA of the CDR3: TGTGCCAGCAGCTATGCGCTGGCAATAGTTGGAGGGGAAGCTTTCTTT. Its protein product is CASSYALAIVGGEAFF. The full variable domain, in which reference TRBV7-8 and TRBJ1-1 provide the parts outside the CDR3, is GAGVSQSPRYKVAKRGQDVALRCDPISGHVSLFWYQQALGQGPEFLTYFQNEAQLDKSGLPSDRFFAERPEGSVSTLKIQRTQQEDSAVYLCASSYALAIVGGEAFFGQGTRLTVV.

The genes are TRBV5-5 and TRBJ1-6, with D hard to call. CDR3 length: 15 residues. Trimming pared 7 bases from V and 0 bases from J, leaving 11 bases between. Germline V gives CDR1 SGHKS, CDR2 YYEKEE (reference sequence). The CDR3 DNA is TGTGCCAGCGAACCGGGTAGCTCCTATAATTCACCCCTCCACTTT. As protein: CASEPGSSYNSPLHF.

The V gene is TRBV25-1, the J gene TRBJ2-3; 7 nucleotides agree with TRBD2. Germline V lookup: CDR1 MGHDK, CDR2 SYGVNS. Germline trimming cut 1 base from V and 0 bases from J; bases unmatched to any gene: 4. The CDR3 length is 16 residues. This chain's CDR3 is CASSEFGSGSTDTQYF. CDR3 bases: TGTGCCAGCAGTGAATTTGGTAGCGGGAGCACAGATACGCAGTATTTT.

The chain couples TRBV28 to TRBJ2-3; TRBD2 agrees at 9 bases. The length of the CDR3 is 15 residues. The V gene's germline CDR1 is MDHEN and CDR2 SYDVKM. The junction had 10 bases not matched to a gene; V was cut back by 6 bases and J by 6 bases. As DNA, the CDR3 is TGTGCCAGCAGCACTGCTCAGGCGGGAGGGGATACGCAGTATTTT. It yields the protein CASSTAQAGGDTQYF.

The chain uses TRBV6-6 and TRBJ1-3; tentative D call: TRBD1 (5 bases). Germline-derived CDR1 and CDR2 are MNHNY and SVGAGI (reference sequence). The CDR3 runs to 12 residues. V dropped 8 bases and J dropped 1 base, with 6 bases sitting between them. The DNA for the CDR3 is TGTGCCAGCGGGGGGTCTGGAAACACCATATATTTT. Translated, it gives CASGGSGNTIYF.

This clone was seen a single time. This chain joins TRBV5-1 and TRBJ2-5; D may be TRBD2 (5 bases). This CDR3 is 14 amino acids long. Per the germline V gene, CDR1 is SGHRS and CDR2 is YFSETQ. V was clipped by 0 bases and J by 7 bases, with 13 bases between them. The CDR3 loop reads CASSLGEAGGTQYF. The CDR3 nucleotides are TGCGCCAGCAGCTTGGGTGAGGCAGGAGGGACCCAGTACTTC.

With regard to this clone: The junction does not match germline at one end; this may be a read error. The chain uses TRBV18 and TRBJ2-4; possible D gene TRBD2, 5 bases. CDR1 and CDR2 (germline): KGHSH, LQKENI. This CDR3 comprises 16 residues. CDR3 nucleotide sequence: TGTGCCAGCCCACCCCATGAGGGAGAAGTCAAAAACATTCAGTACTTC. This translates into CASPPHEGEVKNIQYF.

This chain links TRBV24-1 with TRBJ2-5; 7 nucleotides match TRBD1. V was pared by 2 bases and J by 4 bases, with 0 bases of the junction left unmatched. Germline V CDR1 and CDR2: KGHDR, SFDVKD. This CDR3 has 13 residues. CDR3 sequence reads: CATSDWTGETQYF. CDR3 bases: TGTGCCACCAGTGATTGGACAGGAGAGACCCAGTACTTC.

CDR3 region: CAWKDSVNTGELFF. DNA of the CDR3: TGTGCCTGGAAAGACTCAGTGAACACCGGGGAGCTGTTTTTT. The V gene is TRBV30, the J gene TRBJ2-2; no firm D call. Germline assignment: CDR1 GTSNPN and CDR2 SVGIG (reference sequence). CDR3 length: 14 residues. V dropped 4 bases and J dropped 1 base, with 10 bases sitting between them.

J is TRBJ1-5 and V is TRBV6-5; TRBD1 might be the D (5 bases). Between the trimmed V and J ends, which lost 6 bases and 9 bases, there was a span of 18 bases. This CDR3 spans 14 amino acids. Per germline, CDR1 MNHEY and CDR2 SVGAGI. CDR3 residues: CASSRARQGMPQHF. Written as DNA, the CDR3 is TGTGCCAGCAGCCGCGCCCGCCAGGGTATGCCCCAGCATTTT.